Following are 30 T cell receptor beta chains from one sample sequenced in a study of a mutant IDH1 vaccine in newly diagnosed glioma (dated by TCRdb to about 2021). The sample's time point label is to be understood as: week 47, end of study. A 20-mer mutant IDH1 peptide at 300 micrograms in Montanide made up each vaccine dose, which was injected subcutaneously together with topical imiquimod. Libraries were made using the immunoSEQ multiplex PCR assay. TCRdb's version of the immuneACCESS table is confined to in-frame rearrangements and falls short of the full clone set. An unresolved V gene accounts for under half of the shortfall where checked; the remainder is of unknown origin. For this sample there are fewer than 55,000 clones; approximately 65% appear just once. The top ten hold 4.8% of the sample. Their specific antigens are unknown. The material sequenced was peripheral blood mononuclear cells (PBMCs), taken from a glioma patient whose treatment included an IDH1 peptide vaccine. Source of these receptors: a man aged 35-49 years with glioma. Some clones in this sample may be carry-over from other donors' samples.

CDR3 protein: CASTTDRRYSGNTIYF. In nucleotides, the CDR3 is TGTGCCAGCACTACGGACAGGCGATACTCTGGAAACACCATATATTTT. The rearrangement links TRBV2 to TRBJ1-3; 7 nucleotides align to TRBD1. Trimming took 7 bases from V and 0 from J; bases not matched to a gene: 9. The CDR3 loop spans 16 amino acids. CDR1 and CDR2 from the germline V gene are SNHLY and FYNNEI. The whole variable domain, remainder taken from reference TRBV2 and TRBJ1-3, is EPEVTQTPSHQVTQMGQEVILRCVPISNHLYFYWYRQILGQKVEFLVSFYNNEISEKSEIFDDQFSVERPDGSNFTLKIRSTKLEDSAMYFCASTTDRRYSGNTIYFGEGSWLTVV.

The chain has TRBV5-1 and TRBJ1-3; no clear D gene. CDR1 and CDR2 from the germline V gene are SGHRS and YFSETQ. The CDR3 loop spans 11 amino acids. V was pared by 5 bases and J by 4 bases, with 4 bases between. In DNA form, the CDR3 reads TGCGCCAGCAGAGAGGGAAACACCATATATTTT. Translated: CASREGNTIYF.

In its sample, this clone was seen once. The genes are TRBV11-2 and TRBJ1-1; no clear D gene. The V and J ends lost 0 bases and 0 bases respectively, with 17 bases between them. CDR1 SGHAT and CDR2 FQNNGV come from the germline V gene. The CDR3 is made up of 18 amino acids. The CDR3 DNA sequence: TGTGCCAGCAGCTTAGATCGATATTATCCAGCTATGAACACTGAAGCTTTCTTT. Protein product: CASSLDRYYPAMNTEAFF.

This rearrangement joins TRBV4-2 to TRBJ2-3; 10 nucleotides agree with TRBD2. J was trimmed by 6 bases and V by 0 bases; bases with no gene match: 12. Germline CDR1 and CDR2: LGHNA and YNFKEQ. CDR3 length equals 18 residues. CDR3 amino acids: CASSQDRRSGGATDTQYF. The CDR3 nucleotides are TGTGCCAGCAGCCAAGATCGTAGAAGCGGGGGGGCCACGGATACGCAGTATTTT.

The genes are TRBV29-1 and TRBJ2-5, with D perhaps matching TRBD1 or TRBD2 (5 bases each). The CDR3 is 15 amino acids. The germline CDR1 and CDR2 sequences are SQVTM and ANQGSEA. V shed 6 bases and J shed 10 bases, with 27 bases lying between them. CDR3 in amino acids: CSVGSGTPGTSSQYF. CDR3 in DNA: TGCAGCGTGGGATCCGGGACCCCGGGAACGAGTAGCCAGTACTTC.

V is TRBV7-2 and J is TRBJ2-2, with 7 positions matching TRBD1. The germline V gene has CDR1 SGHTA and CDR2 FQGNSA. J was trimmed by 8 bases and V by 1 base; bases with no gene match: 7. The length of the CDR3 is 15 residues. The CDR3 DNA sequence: TGTGCCAGCAGCTTAGTGGGACAGATATCGGGGGAGCTGTTTTTT. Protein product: CASSLVGQISGELFF.

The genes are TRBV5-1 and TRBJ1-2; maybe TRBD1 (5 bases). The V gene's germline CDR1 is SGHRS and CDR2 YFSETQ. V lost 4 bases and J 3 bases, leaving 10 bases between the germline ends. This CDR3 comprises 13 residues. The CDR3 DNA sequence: TGCGCCAGCAGCCTCATGGGGGACTATGGCTACACCTTC. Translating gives CASSLMGDYGYTF.

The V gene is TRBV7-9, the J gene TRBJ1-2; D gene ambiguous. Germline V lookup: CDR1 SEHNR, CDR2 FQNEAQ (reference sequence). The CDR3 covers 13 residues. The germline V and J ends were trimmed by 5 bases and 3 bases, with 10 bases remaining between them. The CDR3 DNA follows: TGTGCCAGCAGCCCCCGCGACCACTATGGCTACACCTTC. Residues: CASSPRDHYGYTF.

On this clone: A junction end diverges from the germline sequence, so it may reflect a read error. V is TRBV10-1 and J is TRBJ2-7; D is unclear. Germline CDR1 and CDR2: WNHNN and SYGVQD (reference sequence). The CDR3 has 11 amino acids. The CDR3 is CASGDTYEQYF. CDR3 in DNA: TGCGCCAGCGGTGATACCTACGAGCAGTACTTC.

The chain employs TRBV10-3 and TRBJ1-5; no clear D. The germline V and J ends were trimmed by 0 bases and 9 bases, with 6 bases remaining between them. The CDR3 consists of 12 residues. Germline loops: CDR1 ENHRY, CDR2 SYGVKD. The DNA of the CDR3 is TGTGCCATCAGTGAGTCCGAGGGGCCCCAGCATTTT. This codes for CAISESEGPQHF.

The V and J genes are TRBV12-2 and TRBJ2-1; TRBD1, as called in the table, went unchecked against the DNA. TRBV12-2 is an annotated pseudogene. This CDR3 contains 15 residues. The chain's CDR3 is CASRPRVLSYNEQFF. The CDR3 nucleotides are TGTGCAAGTCGGCCCAGGGTTCTCTCCTACAATGAGCAGTTCTTC.

The CDR3 nucleotides read TGTGCCAGCAGTGAGGACAGAGCGTATGGCTACACCTTC. Protein sequence: CASSEDRAYGYTF. The chain uses TRBV2 and TRBJ1-2; D possibly corresponds to TRBD1 (6 bases). This CDR3 contains 13 residues. The germline V gene encodes CDR1 SNHLY and CDR2 FYNNEI. The V end lost 3 bases, the J end lost 5 bases, and 10 bases lay between the germline ends.

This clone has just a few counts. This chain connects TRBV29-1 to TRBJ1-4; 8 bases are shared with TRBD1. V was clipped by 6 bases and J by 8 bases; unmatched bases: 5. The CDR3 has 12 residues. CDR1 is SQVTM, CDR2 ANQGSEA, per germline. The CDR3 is CSVTQGGEKLFF. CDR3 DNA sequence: TGCAGCGTGACACAGGGGGGCGAAAAACTGTTTTTT.

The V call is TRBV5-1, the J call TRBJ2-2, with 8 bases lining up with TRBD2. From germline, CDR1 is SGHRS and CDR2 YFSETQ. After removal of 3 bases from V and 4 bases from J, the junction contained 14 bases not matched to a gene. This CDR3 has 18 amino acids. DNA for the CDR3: TGCGCCAGCAGCTCGCCTAGTGGCGGGGGGCCGGGCACCGGGGAGCTGTTTTTT. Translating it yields CASSSPSGGGPGTGELFF.

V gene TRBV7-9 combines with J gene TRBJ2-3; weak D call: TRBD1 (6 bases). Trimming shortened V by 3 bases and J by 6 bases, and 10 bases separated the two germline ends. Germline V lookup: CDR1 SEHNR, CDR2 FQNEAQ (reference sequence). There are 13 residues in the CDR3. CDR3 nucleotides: TGTGCCAGCAGCTTGGTAACAGGGGATACGCAGTATTTT. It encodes CASSLVTGDTQYF. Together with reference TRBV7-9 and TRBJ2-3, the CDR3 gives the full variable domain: DTGVSQNPRHKITKRGQNVTFRCDPISEHNRLYWYRQTLGQGPEFLTYFQNEAQLEKSRLLSDRFSAERPKGSFSTLEIQRTEQGDSAMYLCASSLVTGDTQYFGPGTRLTVL.

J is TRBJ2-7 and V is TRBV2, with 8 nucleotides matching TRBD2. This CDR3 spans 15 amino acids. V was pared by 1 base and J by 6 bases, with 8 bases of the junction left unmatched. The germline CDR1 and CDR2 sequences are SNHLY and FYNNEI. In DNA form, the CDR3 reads TGTGCCAGCAGTGAAGTGGGCGGGGGGCAGGTCGAGCAGTACTTC. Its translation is CASSEVGGGQVEQYF.

The CDR3 loop is CASSTLQRGDSYEQYF. The CDR3 DNA is TGTGCCAGTAGTACCCTACAGCGGGGGGACTCCTACGAGCAGTACTTC. The rearrangement links TRBV19 to TRBJ2-7; 9 positions match TRBD2. This CDR3 is built from 16 residues. The ends lost 4 bases at V and 0 bases at J; junction bases unmatched: 7. Germline CDR1 reads LNHDA; CDR2 reads SQIVND (reference sequence). Looking up the rest from reference TRBV19 and TRBJ2-7 gives the full variable domain: DGGITQSPKYLFRKEGQNVTLSCEQNLNHDAMYWYRQDPGQGLRLIYYSQIVNDFQKGDIAEGYSVSREKKESFPLTVTSAQKNPTAFYLCASSTLQRGDSYEQYFGPGTRLTVT.

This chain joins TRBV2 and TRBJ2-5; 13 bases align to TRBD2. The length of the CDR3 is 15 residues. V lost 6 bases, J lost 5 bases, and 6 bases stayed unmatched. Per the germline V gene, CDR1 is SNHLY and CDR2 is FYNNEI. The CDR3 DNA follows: TGTGCCAGCAGGATAGGGACTAGCGGGGCGGAGACCCAGTACTTC. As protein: CASRIGTSGAETQYF.

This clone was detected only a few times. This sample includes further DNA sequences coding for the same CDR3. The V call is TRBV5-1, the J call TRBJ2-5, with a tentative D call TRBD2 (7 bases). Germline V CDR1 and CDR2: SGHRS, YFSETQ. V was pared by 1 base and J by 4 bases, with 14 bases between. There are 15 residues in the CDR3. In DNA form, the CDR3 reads TGCGCCAGCAGCTTGACGTCAGGGGAGGGAGAGACCCAGTACTTC. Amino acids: CASSLTSGEGETQYF.

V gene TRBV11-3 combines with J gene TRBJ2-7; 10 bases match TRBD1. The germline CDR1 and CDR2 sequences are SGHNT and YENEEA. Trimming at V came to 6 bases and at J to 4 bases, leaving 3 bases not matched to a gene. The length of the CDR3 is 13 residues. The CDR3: CASSSDRGYEQYF. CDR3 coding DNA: TGTGCCAGCAGTTCGGACAGGGGGTACGAGCAGTACTTC.

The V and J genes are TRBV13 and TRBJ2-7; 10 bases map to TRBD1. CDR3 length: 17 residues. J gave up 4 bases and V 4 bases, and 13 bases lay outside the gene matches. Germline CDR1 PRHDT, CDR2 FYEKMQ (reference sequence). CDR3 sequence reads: CASSYNYSPGQGYEQYF. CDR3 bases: TGTGCCAGCAGCTACAATTACTCACCGGGACAGGGGTACGAGCAGTACTTC.

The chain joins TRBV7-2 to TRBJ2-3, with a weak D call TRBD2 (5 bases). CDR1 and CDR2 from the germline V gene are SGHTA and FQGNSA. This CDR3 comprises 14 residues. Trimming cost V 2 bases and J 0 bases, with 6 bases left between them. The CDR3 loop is CASSLTSSTDTQYF. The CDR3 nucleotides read TGTGCCAGCAGCTTAACTAGTAGCACAGATACGCAGTATTTT.

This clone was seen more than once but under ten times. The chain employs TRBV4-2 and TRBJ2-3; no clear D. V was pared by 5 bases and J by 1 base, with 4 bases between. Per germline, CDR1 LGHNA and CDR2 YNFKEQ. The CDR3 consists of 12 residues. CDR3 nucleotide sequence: TGTGCCAGCAGCACCCGCACAGATACGCAGTATTTT. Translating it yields CASSTRTDTQYF.

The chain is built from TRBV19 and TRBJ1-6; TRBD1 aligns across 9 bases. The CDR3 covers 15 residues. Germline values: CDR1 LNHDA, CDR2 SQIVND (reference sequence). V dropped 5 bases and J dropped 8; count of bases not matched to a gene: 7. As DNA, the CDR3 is TGTGCCAGTAGTCTAAGACAGGGGGGTGATTCACCCCTCCACTTT. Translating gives CASSLRQGGDSPLHF. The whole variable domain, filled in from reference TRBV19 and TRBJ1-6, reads DGGITQSPKYLFRKEGQNVTLSCEQNLNHDAMYWYRQDPGQGLRLIYYSQIVNDFQKGDIAEGYSVSREKKESFPLTVTSAQKNPTAFYLCASSLRQGGDSPLHFGNGTRLTVT.

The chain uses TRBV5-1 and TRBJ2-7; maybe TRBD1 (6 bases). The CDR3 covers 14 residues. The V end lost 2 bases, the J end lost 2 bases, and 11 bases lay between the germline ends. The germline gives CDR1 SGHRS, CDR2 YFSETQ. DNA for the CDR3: TGCGCCAGCAGCTTTTCGACAGGAACCTACGAGCAGTACTTC. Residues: CASSFSTGTYEQYF.

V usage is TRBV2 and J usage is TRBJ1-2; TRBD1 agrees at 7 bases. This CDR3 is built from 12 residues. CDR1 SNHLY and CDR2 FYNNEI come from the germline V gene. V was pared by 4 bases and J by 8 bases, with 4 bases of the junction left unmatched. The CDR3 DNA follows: TGTGCCAGCAGTGGGGACAGCAGCGGCTACACCTTC. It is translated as CASSGDSSGYTF.

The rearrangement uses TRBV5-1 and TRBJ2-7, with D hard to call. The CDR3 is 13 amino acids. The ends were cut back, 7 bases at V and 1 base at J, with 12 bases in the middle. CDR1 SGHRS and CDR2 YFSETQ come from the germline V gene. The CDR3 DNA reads TGCGCCAGCCGCTCGGGCACTTCCTACGAGCAGTACTTC. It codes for CASRSGTSYEQYF.

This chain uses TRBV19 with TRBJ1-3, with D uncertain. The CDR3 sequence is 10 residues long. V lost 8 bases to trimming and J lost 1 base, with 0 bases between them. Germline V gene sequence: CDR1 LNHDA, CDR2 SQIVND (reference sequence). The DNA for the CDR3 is TGTGCCAGTTCTGGAAACACCATATATTTT. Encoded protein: CASSGNTIYF.

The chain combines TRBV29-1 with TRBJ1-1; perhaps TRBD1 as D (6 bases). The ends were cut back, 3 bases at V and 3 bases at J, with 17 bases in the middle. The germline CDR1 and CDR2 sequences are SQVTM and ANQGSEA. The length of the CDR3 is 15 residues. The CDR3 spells CSVERSQGGYTEAFF. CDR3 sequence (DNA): TGCAGCGTTGAGAGGTCACAGGGAGGTTACACTGAAGCTTTCTTT.

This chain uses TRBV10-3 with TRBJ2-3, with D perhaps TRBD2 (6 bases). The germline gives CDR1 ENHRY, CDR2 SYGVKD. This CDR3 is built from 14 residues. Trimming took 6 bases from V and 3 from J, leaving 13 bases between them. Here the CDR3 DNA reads TGTGCCATCAGGGTAGGTGGGGGGACAGATACGCAGTATTTT. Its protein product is CAIRVGGGTDTQYF.